The clone carrying this TCR beta chain came up many times. The template was RNA from unsorted bulk tissue. More than 3 cm separated this lung sample from the edge of the tumor. CDR1 SGHRS and CDR2 YFSETQ come from the germline V gene. The CDR3 length is 16 residues. The ends lost 4 bases at V and 5 bases at J; junction bases unmatched: 8. This sample was taken from a study of tumor and adjacent non-tumor tissue in lung cancer. TCRbeta libraries were built with three rounds of nested PCR, modified from ARM-PCR. TCRdb analysed the multiplex PCR reads with MiXCR anew, one entry per CDR3 protein. Of approximately 90,000 distinct CDR3 sequences in the sample, 76% were seen once.

The sequence derives from a woman aged 45-60 years with non-small cell lung cancer. The sample taken for sequencing was distant non-tumor lung tissue. J is TRBJ2-2 and V is TRBV5-1; 10 bases align to TRBD1. The CDR3 sequence is CASSLGTGVFTGELFF. The CDR3 DNA follows: TGCGCCAGCAGCCTAGGGACAGGGGTTTTTACCGGGGAGCTGTTTTTT.